Listed here are 24 T cell receptor beta chains from one sample, sequenced in a study of T cells in Graves' hyperthyroidism and ophthalmopathy. The TCR beta CDR3 regions underwent amplification using RNA transcripts as the source. First-round RT-PCR targeting the TCR CDR3 was performed with the HTBI primer set. TCRdb reanalysed the multiplex PCR reads using MiXCR and keeps one entry per CDR3 protein. The data contain 700,000 or so distinct CDR3 sequences, less than 20% of them singletons. The sequencing input was blood. Receptors originate from a man aged 18 to 35 with Graves' hyperthyroidism.

In regard to this clonotype: One base away lies a much larger clone, so this may be a sequencing read error. The rearrangement joins TRBV28 to TRBJ2-7; 10 bases are a match to TRBD1. CDR1 and CDR2 from the germline V gene are MDHEN and SYDVKM. CDR3 size: 16 residues. Trimming cost V 0 bases and J 2 bases; bases outside gene matches: 4. The CDR3 loop reads CASSLWTGGGTYEQYF. As DNA, the CDR3 is TGTGCCAGCAGTTTATGGACAGGGGGCGGTACCTACGAGCAGTACTTC.

This clonotype was observed a handful of times. This chain uses TRBV29-1 with TRBJ1-2; D is perhaps TRBD1 (5 bases). Germline loops: CDR1 SQVTM, CDR2 ANQGSEA. This CDR3 has 13 amino acids. V shed 7 bases and J shed 5 bases, with 17 bases lying between them. For the CDR3, the DNA is TGCAGCGCCAGGGAAGGGGTGAGGTATGGCTACACCTTC. This encodes CSAREGVRYGYTF.

The J gene is TRBJ1-6, the V gene TRBV5-1, with a tentative D call TRBD1 (5 bases). CDR3 size: 16 residues. V lost 0 bases, J lost 4 bases, and 11 bases lay in between. The germline V gene has CDR1 SGHRS and CDR2 YFSETQ. The CDR3 DNA follows: TGCGCCAGCAGCTTGGTAGCGGGGGATTATAATTCACCCCTCCACTTT. Residues: CASSLVAGDYNSPLHF.

This clonotype was recorded a few times. The V call is TRBV27, the J call TRBJ2-7, with 8 bases aligning to TRBD1. CDR3 length: 16 residues. Losses at the gene ends were 0 bases for V and 3 bases for J; bases not matched to a gene: 7. CDR1 and CDR2 (germline): MNHEY, SMNVEV (reference sequence). The CDR3 spells CASSLSWGDRYYEQYF. CDR3 in DNA: TGTGCCAGCAGTTTATCATGGGGGGACAGGTACTACGAGCAGTACTTC.

At least ten counts were recorded for this clonotype. This chain joins TRBV27 and TRBJ1-5; D remains unclear. Germline lookup yields CDR1 MNHEY and CDR2 SMNVEV (reference sequence). The CDR3 runs 15 residues. Trimming removed 4 bases at V and 2 bases at J, with 12 bases between. The CDR3 DNA sequence: TGTGCCAGCAGTTCGGGGTCAGGCCGCAATCAGCCCCAGCATTTT. Translation: CASSSGSGRNQPQHF.

Only a few counts were recorded for this clonotype. This rearrangement joins TRBV6-2 or TRBV6-3 to TRBJ2-1; D remains unclear. CDR3 length: 15 amino acids. CDR1 MNHEY and CDR2 SVGEGT come from the germline V gene. V dropped 5 bases and J dropped 2 bases, with 13 bases sitting between them. CDR3 DNA sequence: TGTGCCAGCAGTCGTGGCCAACCGGCCTACAATGAGCAGTTCTTC. Protein product: CASSRGQPAYNEQFF.

In its sample, this clonotype was seen many times. J is TRBJ2-1 and V is TRBV10-3; a weak D match, TRBD2 (6 bases). The CDR3 has 12 amino acids. V lost 8 bases and J 7 bases, leaving 12 bases between the germline ends. Looked up from germline, CDR1 is ENHRY and CDR2 is SYGVKD. The CDR3 DNA is TGTGCCATCCGGACTATCGGGAATGAGCAGTTCTTC. Its translation is CAIRTIGNEQFF.

At least ten counts were recorded for this clonotype. The gene calls are TRBV6-2 or TRBV6-3 and TRBJ2-7; 10 positions agree with TRBD2. The CDR3 sequence is 16 residues long. The trim removed 6 bases at V and 4 bases at J, leaving 12 bases unmatched. Germline CDR1 reads MNHEY; CDR2 reads SVGEGT. CDR3 residues: CASSFFPGLALYEQYF. The CDR3 bases are TGTGCCAGCAGCTTTTTTCCGGGACTAGCGCTTTACGAGCAGTACTTC.

This chain uses TRBV29-1 with TRBJ2-2; perhaps TRBD1 as D (6 bases). The V and J ends lost 5 bases and 3 bases respectively, with 10 bases between them. This CDR3 comprises 13 residues. Germline assignment: CDR1 SQVTM and CDR2 ANQGSEA. CDR3 protein: CSVRQVYTGELFF. The DNA of the CDR3 is TGCAGCGTTAGACAGGTGTACACCGGGGAGCTGTTTTTT.

The gene calls are TRBV19 and TRBJ1-5; no reliable D call. This CDR3 has 12 amino acids. The ends were cut back, 3 bases at V and 7 bases at J, with 7 bases in the middle. Germline values: CDR1 LNHDA, CDR2 SQIVND (reference sequence). The CDR3 coding sequence is TGTGCCAGTAGTATCCCCAGGCAGCCCCAGCATTTT. This codes for CASSIPRQPQHF.

This clonotype has ten or more counts. The chain carries TRBV9 and TRBJ2-1, with a weak D call TRBD1 (6 bases). Germline V gene lookup returns CDR1 SGDLS and CDR2 YYNGEE. The CDR3 has 14 residues. V lost 7 bases, J lost 4 bases, and 15 bases lay in between. CDR3 sequence: CASGMGAAYNEQFF. The CDR3 coding sequence is TGTGCCAGCGGCATGGGGGCGGCGTACAATGAGCAGTTCTTC.

The table lists this clonotype with many counts. This chain joins TRBV6-1 and TRBJ2-1; TRBD1 agrees at 9 bases. This CDR3 is built from 16 residues. Germline values: CDR1 MNHNS, CDR2 SASEGT. The V and J ends lost 5 bases and 3 bases, in that order; junction bases with no gene match: 8. The CDR3 loop reads CASSPAGQGFYNEQFF. The CDR3 coding sequence is TGTGCCAGCAGTCCGGCGGGACAGGGCTTCTACAATGAGCAGTTCTTC.

This clonotype was observed at least ten times. The chain has TRBV7-8 and TRBJ2-7, with 11 positions matching TRBD2. The germline V gene encodes CDR1 SGHVS and CDR2 FQNEAQ. V lost 0 bases and J lost 2; bases outside the gene matches: 3. The CDR3 is 16 residues long. DNA of the CDR3: TGTGCCAGCAGCTTAGCTCGTAGCGGGAGGGCCTACGAGCAGTACTTC. Encoded protein: CASSLARSGRAYEQYF.

In the case of this clonotype: Possible read error: a much larger clone is one base away. The rearrangement uses TRBV24-1 and TRBJ1-2; tentative D call: TRBD1 (6 bases). Germline V lookup: CDR1 KGHDR, CDR2 SFDVKD. This CDR3 has 14 residues. Trimming shortened V by 4 bases and J by 10 bases, and 18 bases separated the two germline ends. The CDR3 DNA sequence: TGTGCCACCAGTGACAGGGGCAAATCGAGAGACTACACCTTC. Its protein product is CATSDRGKSRDYTF.

The rearrangement joins TRBV7-8 to TRBJ1-1; D might be TRBD1 (5 bases). V shed 5 bases and J shed 3 bases, with 13 bases lying between them. CDR1 is SGHVS and CDR2 is FQNEAQ in the germline V gene. The CDR3 has 14 residues. The DNA for the CDR3 is TGTGCCAGCAGCCCTTCTGGGGGGGACACTGAAGCTTTCTTT. Its protein product is CASSPSGGDTEAFF.

This clonotype was observed a handful of times. This chain links TRBV5-1 with TRBJ1-4; the D gene is possibly TRBD1 (5 bases). Germline values: CDR1 SGHRS, CDR2 YFSETQ. The V and J ends lost 5 bases and 5 bases respectively, with 13 bases between them. This CDR3 region has 14 residues. The CDR3 nucleotides are TGCGCCAGCAGGCGGGACGGCGGGAATGAAAAACTGTTTTTT. Translation: CASRRDGGNEKLFF.

This clonotype has a handful of counts. This rearrangement joins TRBV5-1 to TRBJ1-1; unclear D gene. Trimming shortened V by 1 base and J by 5 bases, and 12 bases separated the two germline ends. From germline, CDR1 is SGHRS and CDR2 YFSETQ. The CDR3 totals 14 residues. CDR3 in amino acids: CASSLYNLATEAFF. The CDR3 DNA follows: TGCGCCAGCAGCTTGTACAACCTAGCGACTGAAGCTTTCTTT.

This clonotype has only a few counts. V gene TRBV7-9 combines with J gene TRBJ2-1; D not certain. V dropped 5 bases and J dropped 2 bases, with 16 bases sitting between them. This CDR3 spans 16 amino acids. The germline V gene has CDR1 SEHNR and CDR2 FQNEAQ (reference sequence). The CDR3 sequence is CASSPRTFRTYNEQFF. DNA for the CDR3: TGTGCCAGCAGCCCCAGGACCTTTCGTACCTACAATGAGCAGTTCTTC.

In its sample, this clonotype was seen many times. The chain recombines TRBV5-1 with TRBJ2-7; D may be TRBD1 or TRBD2 (6 bases each). With 4 bases removed from V and 3 bases from J, the gap between germline ends came to 11 bases. Germline V gene sequence: CDR1 SGHRS, CDR2 YFSETQ. The CDR3 consists of 13 residues. The CDR3 protein is CASSVRDNYEQYF. The CDR3 DNA reads as TGCGCCAGCAGCGTGCGGGACAACTACGAGCAGTACTTC.

V is TRBV7-9 and J is TRBJ2-1; 8 bases agree with TRBD2. The CDR3 has 19 amino acids. Trimming removed 2 bases from V and 2 bases from J; junction bases left unmatched: 14. Germline V gene lookup returns CDR1 SEHNR and CDR2 FQNEAQ (reference sequence). Here the CDR3 reads CASSLYGKNRGRTYNEQFF. For the CDR3, the DNA is TGTGCCAGCAGCTTATACGGAAAAAATCGCGGGAGGACCTACAATGAGCAGTTCTTC. Using reference TRBV7-9 and TRBJ2-1 for the parts outside the CDR3, the full variable domain is DTGVSQNPRHKITKRGQNVTFRCDPISEHNRLYWYRQTLGQGPEFLTYFQNEAQLEKSRLLSDRFSAERPKGSFSTLEIQRTEQGDSAMYLCASSLYGKNRGRTYNEQFFGPGTRLTVL.

This clonotype was seen ten or more times. The chain carries TRBV12-3 or TRBV12-4 and TRBJ1-2; no reliable D call. Trimming stripped 0 bases from V and 4 bases from J, with 9 bases between. The length of the CDR3 is 14 residues. This CDR3 is CASSLAGPFYGYTF. CDR3 nucleotide sequence: TGTGCCAGCAGTTTAGCTGGTCCTTTCTATGGCTACACCTTC.

This clonotype was picked up many times. The chain joins TRBV28 to TRBJ1-1; no definite D call. The CDR3 runs 12 residues. V lost 2 bases, J lost 2 bases, and 3 bases lay in between. Germline CDR1 is MDHEN and CDR2 is SYDVKM. The DNA for the CDR3 is TGTGCCAGCAGTTTAATCAACACTGAAGCTTTCTTT. Protein: CASSLINTEAFF.

The V and J genes are TRBV10-3 and TRBJ2-5, with TRBD1 matching over 9 bases. V shed 0 bases, J shed 3 bases, and the junction held 11 bases outside the gene matches. This CDR3 has 18 amino acids. Looked up from germline, CDR1 is ENHRY and CDR2 is SYGVKD. In DNA form, the CDR3 reads TGTGCCATCAGTGAGTCGACAGTTAGCAGGACAGGGGAAGAGACCCAGTACTTC. This sequence encodes CAISESTVSRTGEETQYF.

The chain links TRBV25-1 to TRBJ1-6; D perhaps matches TRBD1 (5 bases). CDR3 length: 13 residues. V gave up 6 bases and J gave up 6 bases, with 9 bases separating them. From germline, CDR1 is MGHDK and CDR2 SYGVNS. This chain's CDR3 is CASRWGSNSPLHF. Written as DNA, the CDR3 is TGTGCCAGCAGATGGGGCTCTAATTCACCCCTCCACTTT.